This entry is about one T cell receptor beta chain. The antigen is undetermined. This sample was included in a study of identical twins. Study observations and caveats: Invariant MAIT and iNKT cells could partly confound zero-insertion analyses.

TCRdb re-called the 5' RACE reads with MiXCR, one entry per CDR3 protein. The sample lists approximately 210,000 distinct CDR3 sequences, approximately 15% occurring once. The CDR3 has 13 residues. The germline V gene has CDR1 MNHEY and CDR2 SVGEGT. V was pared by 2 bases and J by 0 bases, with 5 bases between. These data were also reused for a study on T cells expressing NK-cell markers. In that study: Sorted CD3+CD56-NKG2C+, CD3+CD56+NKG2C- and CD3+CD56+NKG2C+ T cells were the source of the TCR beta repertoires. Within the sequenced cohort of eight donors, seven exhibited HCMV seropositivity and one was seronegative. These same clonotypes (in several donors) also led the CD3+CD56-NKG2C+ fraction.

This rearrangement joins TRBV6-2 or TRBV6-3 to TRBJ2-7; D unclear. This sequence originates from a woman between 18 and 29 years old in good health. Sequencing was carried out using CD8+ T cells sorted from blood. The CDR3 loop reads CASSYTNSYEQYF. The CDR3 nucleotides read TGTGCCAGCAGTTACACCAACTCCTACGAGCAGTACTTC.